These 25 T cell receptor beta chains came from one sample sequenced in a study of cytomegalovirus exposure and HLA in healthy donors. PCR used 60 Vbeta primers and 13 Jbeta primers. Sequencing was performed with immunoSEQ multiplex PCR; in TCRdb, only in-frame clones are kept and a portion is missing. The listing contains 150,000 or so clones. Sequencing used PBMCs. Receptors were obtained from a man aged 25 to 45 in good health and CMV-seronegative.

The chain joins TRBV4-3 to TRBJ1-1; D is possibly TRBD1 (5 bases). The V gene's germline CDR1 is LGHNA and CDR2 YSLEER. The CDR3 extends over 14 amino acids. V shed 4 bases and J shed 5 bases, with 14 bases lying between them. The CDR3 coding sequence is TGCGCCAGCAGCCCTCCGGGGCGGGGTACTGAAGCTTTCTTT. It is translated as CASSPPGRGTEAFF.

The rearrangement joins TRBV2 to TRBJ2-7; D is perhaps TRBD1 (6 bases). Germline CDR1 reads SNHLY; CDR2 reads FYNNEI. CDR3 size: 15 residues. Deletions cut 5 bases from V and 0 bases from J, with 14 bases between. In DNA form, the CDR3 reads TGTGCCAGCAGTTTTTCCCGGACAGCCTCCTACGAGCAGTACTTC. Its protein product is CASSFSRTASYEQYF.

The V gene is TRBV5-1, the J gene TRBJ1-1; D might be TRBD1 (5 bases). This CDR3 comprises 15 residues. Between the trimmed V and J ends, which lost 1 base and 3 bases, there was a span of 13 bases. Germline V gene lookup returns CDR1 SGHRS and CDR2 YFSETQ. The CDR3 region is CASSLSAQGYTEAFF. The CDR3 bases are TGCGCCAGCAGCTTGTCAGCCCAGGGTTACACTGAAGCTTTCTTT.

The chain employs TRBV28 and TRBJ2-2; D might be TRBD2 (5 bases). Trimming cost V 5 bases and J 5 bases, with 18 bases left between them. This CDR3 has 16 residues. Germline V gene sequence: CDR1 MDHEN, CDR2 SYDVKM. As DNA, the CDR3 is TGTGCCAGCAGTCCCGCCGGGCCCACGGGAACCGGGGAGCTGTTTTTT. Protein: CASSPAGPTGTGELFF.

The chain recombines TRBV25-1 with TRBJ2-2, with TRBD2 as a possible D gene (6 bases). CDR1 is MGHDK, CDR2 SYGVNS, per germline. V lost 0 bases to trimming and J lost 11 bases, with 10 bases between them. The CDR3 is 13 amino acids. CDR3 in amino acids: CASSEYRTTELFF. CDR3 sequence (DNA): TGTGCCAGCAGTGAATACAGGACTACCGAGCTGTTTTTT.

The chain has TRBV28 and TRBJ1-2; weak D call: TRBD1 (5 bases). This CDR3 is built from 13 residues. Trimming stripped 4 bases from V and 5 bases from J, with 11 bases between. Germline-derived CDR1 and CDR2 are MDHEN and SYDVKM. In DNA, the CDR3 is TGTGCCAGCAGTTACGGAGGGGTATATGGCTACACCTTC. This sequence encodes CASSYGGVYGYTF.

The CDR3: CASSAGTGRTTEAFF. CDR3 in DNA: TGTGCCAGCAGCGCGGGGACAGGGAGGACCACTGAAGCTTTCTTT. This chain joins TRBV13 and TRBJ1-1; 9 bases are a match to TRBD1. Trimming took 5 bases from V and 4 from J; bases not matched to a gene: 8. Germline CDR1 and CDR2: PRHDT and FYEKMQ (reference sequence). The CDR3 extends over 15 amino acids.

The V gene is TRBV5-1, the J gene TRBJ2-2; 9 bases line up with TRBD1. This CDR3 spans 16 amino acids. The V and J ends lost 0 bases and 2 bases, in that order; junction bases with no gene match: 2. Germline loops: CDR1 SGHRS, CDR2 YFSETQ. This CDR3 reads CASSLGDRDNTGELFF. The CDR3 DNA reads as TGCGCCAGCAGCTTGGGGGACAGGGACAACACCGGGGAGCTGTTTTTT.

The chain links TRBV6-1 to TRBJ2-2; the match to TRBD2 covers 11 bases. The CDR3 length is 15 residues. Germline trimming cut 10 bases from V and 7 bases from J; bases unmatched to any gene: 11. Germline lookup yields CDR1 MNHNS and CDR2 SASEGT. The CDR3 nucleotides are TGTGCCACCCAAATAGCGGGAGGGCCTAACGGGGAGCTGTTTTTT. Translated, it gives CATQIAGGPNGELFF.

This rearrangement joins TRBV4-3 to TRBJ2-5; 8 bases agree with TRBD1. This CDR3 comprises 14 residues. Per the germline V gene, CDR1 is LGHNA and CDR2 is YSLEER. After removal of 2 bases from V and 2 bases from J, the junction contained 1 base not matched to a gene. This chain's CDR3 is CASSQRDRQETQYF. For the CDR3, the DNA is TGCGCCAGCAGCCAACGGGACAGGCAAGAGACCCAGTACTTC.

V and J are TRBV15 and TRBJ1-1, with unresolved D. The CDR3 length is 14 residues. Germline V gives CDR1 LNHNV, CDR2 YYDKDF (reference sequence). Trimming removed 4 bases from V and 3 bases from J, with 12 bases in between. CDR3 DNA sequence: TGTGCCACCAGCAAAGGAAGAGGAGACACTGAAGCTTTCTTT. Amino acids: CATSKGRGDTEAFF.

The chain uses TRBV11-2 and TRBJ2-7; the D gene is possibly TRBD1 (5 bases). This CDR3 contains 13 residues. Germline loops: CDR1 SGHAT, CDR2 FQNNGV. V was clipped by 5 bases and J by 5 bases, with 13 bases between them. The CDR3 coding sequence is TGTGCCAGCAGCCAACGGCCCAGGGACGAGCAGTACTTC. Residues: CASSQRPRDEQYF.

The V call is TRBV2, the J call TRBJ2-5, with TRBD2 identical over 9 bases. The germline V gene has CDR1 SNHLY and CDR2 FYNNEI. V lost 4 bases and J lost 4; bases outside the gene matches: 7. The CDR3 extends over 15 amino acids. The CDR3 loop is CASSGGGRAGETQYF. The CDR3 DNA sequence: TGTGCCAGCAGTGGGGGCGGGAGGGCCGGAGAGACCCAGTACTTC.

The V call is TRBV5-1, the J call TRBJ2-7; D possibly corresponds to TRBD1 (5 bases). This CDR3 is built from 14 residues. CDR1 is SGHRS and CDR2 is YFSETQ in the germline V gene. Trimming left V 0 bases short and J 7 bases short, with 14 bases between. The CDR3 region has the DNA TGCGCCAGCAGCTTGGACAGGTTACGATGGGAGCAGTACTTC. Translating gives CASSLDRLRWEQYF.

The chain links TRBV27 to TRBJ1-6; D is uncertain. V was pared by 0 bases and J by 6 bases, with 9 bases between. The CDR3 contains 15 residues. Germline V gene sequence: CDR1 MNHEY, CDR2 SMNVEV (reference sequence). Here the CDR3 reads CASSLSSGINSPLHF. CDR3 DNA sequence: TGTGCCAGCAGTTTATCGAGCGGCATTAATTCACCCCTCCACTTT.

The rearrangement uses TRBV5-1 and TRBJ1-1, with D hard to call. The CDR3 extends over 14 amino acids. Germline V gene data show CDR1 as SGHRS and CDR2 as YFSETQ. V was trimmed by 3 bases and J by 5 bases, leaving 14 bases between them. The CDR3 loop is CASSSQIRGTEAFF. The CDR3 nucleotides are TGCGCCAGCAGCTCCCAAATTAGAGGGACTGAAGCTTTCTTT.

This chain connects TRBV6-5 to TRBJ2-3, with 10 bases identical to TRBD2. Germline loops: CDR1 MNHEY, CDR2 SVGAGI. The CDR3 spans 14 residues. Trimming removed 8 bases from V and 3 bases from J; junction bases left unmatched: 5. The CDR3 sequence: CASARTSGTDTQYF. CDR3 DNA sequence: TGTGCCAGCGCTCGGACTAGCGGAACAGATACGCAGTATTTT.

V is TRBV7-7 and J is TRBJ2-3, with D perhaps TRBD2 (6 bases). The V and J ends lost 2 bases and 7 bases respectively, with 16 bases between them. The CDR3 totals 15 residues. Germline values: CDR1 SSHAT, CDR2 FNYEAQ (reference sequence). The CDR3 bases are TGTGCCAGCAGCTTATTTGCCGGGAGTGAATATACGCAGTATTTT. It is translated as CASSLFAGSEYTQYF. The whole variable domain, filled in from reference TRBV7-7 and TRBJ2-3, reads GAGVSQSPRYKVTKRGQDVTLRCDPISSHATLYWYQQALGQGPEFLTYFNYEAQPDKSGLPSDRFSAERPEGSISTLTIQRTEQRDSAMYRCASSLFAGSEYTQYFGPGTRLTVL.

The CDR3 DNA reads TGTGCCAGCAGCTTAGGGGACAGGGGTGTAGGGTATGGCTACACCTTC. Its protein is CASSLGDRGVGYGYTF. This chain joins TRBV5-6 and TRBJ1-2, with 10 bases matching TRBD1. The junction had 9 bases not matched to a gene; V was cut back by 2 bases and J by 5 bases. Germline CDR1 SGHDT, CDR2 YYEEEE. This CDR3 region has 16 residues.

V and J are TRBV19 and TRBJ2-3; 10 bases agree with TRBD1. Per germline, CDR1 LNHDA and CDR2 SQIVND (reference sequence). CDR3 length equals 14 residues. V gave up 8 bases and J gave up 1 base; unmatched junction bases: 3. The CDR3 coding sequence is TGTGCCAGTGATGGGACAGGGGGCACAGATACGCAGTATTTT. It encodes CASDGTGGTDTQYF.

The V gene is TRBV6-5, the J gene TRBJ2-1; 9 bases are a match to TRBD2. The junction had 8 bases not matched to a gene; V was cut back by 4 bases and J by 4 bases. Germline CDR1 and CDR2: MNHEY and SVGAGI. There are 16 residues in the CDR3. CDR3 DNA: TGTGCCAGCAGTTCAATAGCGGGAGTGACGTACAATGAGCAGTTCTTC. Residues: CASSSIAGVTYNEQFF.

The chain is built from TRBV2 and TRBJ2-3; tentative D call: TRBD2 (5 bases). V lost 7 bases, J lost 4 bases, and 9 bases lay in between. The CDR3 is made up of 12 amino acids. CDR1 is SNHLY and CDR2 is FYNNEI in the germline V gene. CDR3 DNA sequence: TGTGCCAGCATACTAGGTTCAGATACGCAGTATTTT. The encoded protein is CASILGSDTQYF.

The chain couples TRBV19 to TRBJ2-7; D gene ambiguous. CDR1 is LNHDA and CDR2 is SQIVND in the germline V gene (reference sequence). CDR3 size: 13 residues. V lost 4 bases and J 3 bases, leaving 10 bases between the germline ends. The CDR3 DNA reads TGTGCCAGTAGTACAAGACTGAGCTACGAGCAGTACTTC. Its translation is CASSTRLSYEQYF. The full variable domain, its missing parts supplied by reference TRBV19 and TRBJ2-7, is DGGITQSPKYLFRKEGQNVTLSCEQNLNHDAMYWYRQDPGQGLRLIYYSQIVNDFQKGDIAEGYSVSREKKESFPLTVTSAQKNPTAFYLCASSTRLSYEQYFGPGTRLTVT.

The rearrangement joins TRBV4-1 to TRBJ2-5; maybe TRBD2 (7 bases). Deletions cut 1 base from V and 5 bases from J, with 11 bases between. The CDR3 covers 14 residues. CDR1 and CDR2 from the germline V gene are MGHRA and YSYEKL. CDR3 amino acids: CASSQVGGPETQYF. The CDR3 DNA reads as TGCGCCAGCAGCCAAGTCGGGGGGCCTGAGACCCAGTACTTC.

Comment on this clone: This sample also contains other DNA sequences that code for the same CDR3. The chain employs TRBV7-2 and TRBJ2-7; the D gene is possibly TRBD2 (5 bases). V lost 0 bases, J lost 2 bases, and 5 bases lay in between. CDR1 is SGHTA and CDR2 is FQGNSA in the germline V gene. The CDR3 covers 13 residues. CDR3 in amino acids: CASSLARAYEQYF. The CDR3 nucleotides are TGTGCCAGCAGCTTAGCGCGGGCCTACGAGCAGTACTTC. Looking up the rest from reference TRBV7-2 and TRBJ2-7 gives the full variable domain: GAGVSQSPSNKVTEKGKDVELRCDPISGHTALYWYRQSLGQGLEFLIYFQGNSAPDKSGLPSDRFSAERTGGSVSTLTIQRTQQEDSAVYLCASSLARAYEQYFGPGTRLTVT.